This T cell receptor beta chain was obtained from a study of T cell changes during pregnancy in multiple sclerosis. This CDR3 has 15 amino acids. J was trimmed by 2 bases and V by 5 bases; bases with no gene match: 6. Germline lookup yields CDR1 SGHNT and CDR2 YENEEA. The count of this clone is one. Assay: immunoSEQ multiplex PCR; the TCRdb copy retains only in-frame clones and omits some. This sample has about 73,000 clones, with roughly 92% found just once. The clonotype comes from a female donor in good health, enrolled as a control in a pregnancy study. Source: peripheral blood, taken in the third trimester of pregnancy. The chain carries TRBV11-3 and TRBJ1-3; 7 bases align to TRBD1. This chain's CDR3 is CASSGTGAAGNTIYF. CDR3 nucleotide sequence: TGTGCCAGCAGCGGAACAGGGGCTGCTGGAAACACCATATATTTT. The full variable domain, with the rest looked up from reference TRBV11-3 and TRBJ1-3, is EAGVVQSPRYKIIEKKQPVAFWCNPISGHNTLYWYLQNLGQGPELLIRYENEEAVDDSQLPKDRFSAERLKGVDSTLKIQPAELGDSAVYLCASSGTGAAGNTIYFGEGSWLTVV.